The clone carrying this T cell receptor (beta chain) was counted only a few times. Antigen specificity is unknown. Synthesis of cDNA was accomplished via 5'RACE employing 10-nucleotide random UMIs. Every sequencing run produced over 200 million TCR-beta sequences, and the sequences from any one run covered 15-18 subjects. TCRdb reprocessed the 5' RACE reads via MiXCR and lists one record per CDR3 protein. The sample consists of about 48,000 distinct CDR3 sequences, about 26% of them appearing once. CDR3 length equals 16 residues. The germline V gene has CDR1 SGHRS and CDR2 YFSETQ. J lost 9 bases, V lost 0 bases, and 6 bases had no gene match. The sample originates from a study of neurological immune-mediated disorders. Findings and limits, study-wide: HTLV-1-associated myelopathy had the most TCR clonal expansion, whereas multiple sclerosis had the least (lower than in healthy controls).

Unsorted libraries were generated from 2 million PBMCs held at -80 degrees C. The rearrangement uses TRBV5-1 and TRBJ2-1; 13 nucleotides agree with TRBD2. The sequence derives from a woman in her 70s in good health. The sample comprised PBMCs. The CDR3 loop reads CASSLGLAGGPGEQFF. In DNA, the CDR3 is TGCGCCAGCAGCTTGGGACTAGCGGGAGGCCCGGGTGAGCAGTTCTTC.